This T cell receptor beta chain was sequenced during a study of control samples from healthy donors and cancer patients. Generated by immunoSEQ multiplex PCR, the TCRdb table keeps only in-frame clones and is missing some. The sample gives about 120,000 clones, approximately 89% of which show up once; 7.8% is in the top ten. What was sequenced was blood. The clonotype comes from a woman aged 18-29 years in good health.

In DNA, the CDR3 is TGTGCCAGCAGTGTAGGTATGAACACTGAAGCTTTCTTT. This codes for CASSVGMNTEAFF. This sequence joins TRBV25-1 and TRBJ1-1; D is unclear. The V end lost 4 bases, the J end lost 0 bases, and 6 bases lay between the germline ends. This CDR3 spans 13 amino acids. Germline assignment: CDR1 MGHDK and CDR2 SYGVNS.